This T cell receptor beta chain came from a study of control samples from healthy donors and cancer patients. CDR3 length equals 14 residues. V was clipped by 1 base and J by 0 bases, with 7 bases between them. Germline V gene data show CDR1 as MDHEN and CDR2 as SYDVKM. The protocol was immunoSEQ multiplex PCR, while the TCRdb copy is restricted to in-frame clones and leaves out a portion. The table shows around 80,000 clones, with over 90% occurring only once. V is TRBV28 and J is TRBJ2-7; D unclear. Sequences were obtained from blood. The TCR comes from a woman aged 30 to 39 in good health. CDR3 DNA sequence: TGTGCCAGCAGTTTATTAGTCAGCTCCTACGAGCAGTACTTC. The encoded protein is CASSLLVSSYEQYF.